Presented here are 26 T cell receptor beta chains from one specimen sequenced in a study of shared clonotypes between healthy human individuals. Profiled with immunoSEQ multiplex PCR; TCRdb holds only in-frame clones, not every one. The table lists roughly 2.4 million clones, approximately 94% of them singletons, with 0.1% to 0.15% in the top ten. Specimen: naive CD4+ T cells sorted from blood. Described subset: CD45RA+ positively selected. The receptors were sampled from a man between 18 and 35 years old in good health.

The CDR3: CSVDLFSYGYTF. The CDR3 nucleotides read TGCAGCGTTGATCTCTTCTCCTATGGCTACACCTTC. This sequence joins TRBV29-1 and TRBJ1-2, with D uncertain. The CDR3 loop spans 12 amino acids. Germline assignment: CDR1 SQVTM and CDR2 ANQGSEA. V was trimmed by 3 bases and J by 4 bases, leaving 9 bases between them.

The chain has TRBV28 and TRBJ1-5; D perhaps matches TRBD1 (5 bases). V was clipped by 3 bases and J by 9 bases, with 9 bases between them. The CDR3 contains 12 residues. The germline gives CDR1 MDHEN, CDR2 SYDVKM. The CDR3 loop is CASSLGGRPQHF. Written as DNA, the CDR3 is TGTGCCAGCAGTTTGGGGGGACGGCCCCAGCATTTT. The complete variable domain, with remaining parts taken from reference TRBV28 and TRBJ1-5, reads DVKVTQSSRYLVKRTGEKVFLECVQDMDHENMFWYRQDPGLGLRLIYFSYDVKMKEKGDIPEGYSVSREKKERFSLILESASTNQTSMYLCASSLGGRPQHFGDGTRLSIL.

The CDR3 is CASTQGGVVEQYF. CDR3 bases: TGTGCCAGCACCCAAGGGGGGGTGGTCGAGCAGTACTTC. V and J are TRBV5-6 and TRBJ2-5; TRBD2 might be the D (7 bases). The J call may be incorrect, as the DNA end agrees better with TRBJ2-7. CDR3 length equals 13 residues. The germline gives CDR1 SGHDT, CDR2 YYEEEE.

The rearrangement uses TRBV11-2 and TRBJ2-1, with D tentatively TRBD1 or TRBD2 (5 bases each). The V and J ends lost 8 bases and 4 bases respectively, with 18 bases between them. Germline V gene lookup returns CDR1 SGHAT and CDR2 FQNNGV. This CDR3 is built from 15 residues. CDR3: CASGPSGAIYNEQFF. The CDR3 region has the DNA TGTGCCAGCGGACCCTCCGGGGCGATATACAATGAGCAGTTCTTC. Drawing the rest from reference TRBV11-2 and TRBJ2-1, the complete variable domain is EAGVAQSPRYKIIEKRQSVAFWCNPISGHATLYWYQQILGQGPKLLIQFQNNGVVDDSQLPKDRFSAERLKGVDSTLKIQPAKLEDSAVYLCASGPSGAIYNEQFFGPGTRLTVL.

V gene TRBV18 combines with J gene TRBJ1-1, with D unresolved. Germline V gene data show CDR1 as KGHSH and CDR2 as LQKENI. Trimming pared 2 bases from V and 5 bases from J, leaving 21 bases between. The CDR3 consists of 17 residues. The CDR3 is CASSPSPPPRVETEAFF. The CDR3 nucleotides are TGTGCCAGCTCACCAAGTCCACCCCCTAGGGTGGAGACTGAAGCTTTCTTT.

V is TRBV30 and J is TRBJ2-2, with TRBD1 identical over 7 bases. J was trimmed by 5 bases and V by 1 base; bases with no gene match: 7. The length of the CDR3 is 15 residues. Germline V gene sequence: CDR1 GTSNPN, CDR2 SVGIG (reference sequence). CDR3 loop: CAWSERGRNTGELFF. Written as DNA, the CDR3 is TGTGCCTGGAGTGAGAGGGGGCGCAATACCGGGGAGCTGTTTTTT.

The J gene is TRBJ1-5, the V gene TRBV7-8; 9 positions agree with TRBD1. CDR3 length: 16 residues. Germline V lookup: CDR1 SGHVS, CDR2 FQNEAQ. The trim removed 5 bases at V and 5 bases at J, leaving 10 bases unmatched. The DNA for the CDR3 is TGTGCCAGCAGCCGACGGACAGGGGCATCGGATCAGCCCCAGCATTTT. Its translation: CASSRRTGASDQPQHF.

The gene calls are TRBV19 and TRBJ1-1; no clear D. V was cut by 0 bases and J by 4 bases, with 6 bases left in between. CDR1 LNHDA and CDR2 SQIVND come from the germline V gene (reference sequence). This CDR3 comprises 13 residues. CDR3 sequence: CASSIDSSTEAFF. CDR3 nucleotide sequence: TGTGCCAGTAGTATAGATTCTTCCACTGAAGCTTTCTTT.

The chain links TRBV4-3 to TRBJ2-3, with D perhaps matching TRBD1 (7 bases). With 0 bases removed from V and 5 bases from J, the gap between germline ends came to 18 bases. This CDR3 contains 17 residues. CDR1 is LGHNA, CDR2 YSLEER, per germline. CDR3 in amino acids: CASSQDPGGGPQDTQYF. CDR3 in DNA: TGCGCCAGCAGCCAAGATCCCGGAGGGGGCCCCCAAGATACGCAGTATTTT.

The CDR3 sequence is CASSEVWLWDTEAFF. CDR3 sequence (DNA): TGTGCCAGCAGTGAAGTTTGGCTGTGGGACACTGAAGCTTTCTTT. This sequence joins TRBV6-1 and TRBJ1-1; D is unclear. From germline, CDR1 is MNHNS and CDR2 SASEGT. The CDR3 sequence is 15 residues long. Trimming took 1 base from V and 3 from J, leaving 12 bases between them.

The chain employs TRBV6-1 and TRBJ2-1; D may match TRBD1 or TRBD2 (5 bases each). CDR1 and CDR2 from the germline V gene are MNHNS and SASEGT. V shed 6 bases and J shed 0 bases, with 12 bases lying between them. The CDR3 totals 15 residues. The CDR3 protein is CASRAQRGSYNEQFF. CDR3 DNA: TGTGCCAGCAGAGCCCAGAGGGGCTCCTACAATGAGCAGTTCTTC.

The rearrangement uses TRBV6-5 and TRBJ2-7, with 10 positions matching TRBD2. V shed 0 bases, J shed 7 bases, and the junction held 9 bases outside the gene matches. Per the germline V gene, CDR1 is MNHEY and CDR2 is SVGAGI. The CDR3 spans 16 residues. The CDR3 nucleotides read TGTGCCAGCAGTTACTCCCCCCTAGCGGGGGCGAGGGAGCAGTACTTC. Translating gives CASSYSPLAGAREQYF.

This clone was recorded only once. The V and J genes are TRBV15 and TRBJ2-2; D unclear. Germline V lookup: CDR1 LNHNV, CDR2 YYDKDF (reference sequence). CDR3 size: 16 residues. V was trimmed by 6 bases and J by 0 bases, leaving 14 bases between them. CDR3 loop: CATSKVRLPNTGELFF. The CDR3 nucleotides are TGTGCCACCAGTAAGGTGAGACTGCCGAACACCGGGGAGCTGTTTTTT.

This sequence joins TRBV30 and TRBJ1-1; the D is unclear. V lost 3 bases, J lost 3 bases, and 11 bases lay in between. In germline, CDR1 is GTSNPN, CDR2 SVGIG (reference sequence). The CDR3 runs to 13 residues. The CDR3 loop is CAWSLNRDTEAFF. The CDR3 coding sequence is TGTGCCTGGAGCCTAAACCGGGACACTGAAGCTTTCTTT.

The chain links TRBV7-8 to TRBJ2-5; 10 bases map to TRBD1. V lost 5 bases, J lost 4 bases, and 7 bases stayed unmatched. Germline lookup yields CDR1 SGHVS and CDR2 FQNEAQ. CDR3 length: 15 amino acids. Written as DNA, the CDR3 is TGTGCCAGCAGCCGCGGACAGGGGGATGTAGAGACCCAGTACTTC. Translation: CASSRGQGDVETQYF.

This chain uses TRBV4-1 with TRBJ1-2, with TRBD1 identical over 9 bases. In germline, CDR1 is MGHRA, CDR2 YSYEKL. The CDR3 contains 19 residues. V dropped 2 bases and J dropped 2; count of bases not matched to a gene: 15. For the CDR3, the DNA is TGCGCCAGCAGCCAAAGACAACCTAACAACAGGGGGCGGAACTATGGCTACACCTTC. Translating it yields CASSQRQPNNRGRNYGYTF.

This sequence joins TRBV7-8 and TRBJ1-2; D is unresolved. Per germline, CDR1 SGHVS and CDR2 FQNEAQ. The germline V and J ends were trimmed by 2 bases and 4 bases, with 11 bases remaining between them. CDR3 length: 14 residues. The CDR3 nucleotides are TGTGCCAGCAGCTTATCTAGTGTCGTCTATGGCTACACCTTC. The encoded protein is CASSLSSVVYGYTF.

The count of this clone is one. The genes are TRBV7-9 and TRBJ1-5, with D maybe TRBD1 (5 bases). From germline, CDR1 is SEHNR and CDR2 FQNEAQ (reference sequence). Trimming shortened V by 1 base and J by 7 bases, and 20 bases separated the two germline ends. This CDR3 is built from 17 residues. This CDR3 is CASSLEGIGGSVQPQHF. Written as DNA, the CDR3 is TGTGCCAGCAGCTTAGAGGGGATTGGGGGGAGCGTCCAGCCCCAGCATTTT.

This clone was observed a single time. The chain employs TRBV5-4 and TRBJ1-1; D is possibly TRBD1 (6 bases). Germline assignment: CDR1 SGHNT and CDR2 YYREEE (reference sequence). This CDR3 has 13 amino acids. The V and J ends lost 0 bases and 10 bases respectively, with 13 bases between them. DNA for the CDR3: TGTGCCAGCAGCTTGGCTGGGGGGCGCGCAGCTTTCTTT. Translated, it gives CASSLAGGRAAFF. The full variable domain, in which reference TRBV5-4 and TRBJ1-1 provide the parts outside the CDR3, is ETGVTQSPTHLIKTRGQQVTLRCSSQSGHNTVSWYQQALGQGPQFIFQYYREEENGRGNFPPRFSGLQFPNYSSELNVNALELDDSALYLCASSLAGGRAAFFGQGTRLTVV.

V is TRBV19 and J is TRBJ2-5; weak D call: TRBD1 (5 bases). The CDR3 extends over 15 amino acids. Germline V gene sequence: CDR1 LNHDA, CDR2 SQIVND (reference sequence). The V gene lost 6 bases and the J gene lost 2 bases, with 16 bases spanning the gap. The CDR3 loop reads CASRLQGFGQETQYF. The CDR3 DNA is TGTGCCAGTAGGCTTCAGGGATTCGGGCAAGAGACCCAGTACTTC.

Regarding this clone: This sample also contains other DNA sequences that code for the same CDR3. V is TRBV18 and J is TRBJ2-5; D gene unclear. Per germline, CDR1 KGHSH and CDR2 LQKENI. Between the trimmed V and J ends, which lost 0 bases and 1 base, there was a span of 6 bases. The CDR3 covers 14 residues. The CDR3 sequence: CASSPPWGQETQYF. The CDR3 DNA is TGTGCCAGCTCACCACCGTGGGGCCAAGAGACCCAGTACTTC.

The chain recombines TRBV11-2 with TRBJ1-3, with D possibly being TRBD1 (5 bases). Deletions cut 2 bases from V and 0 bases from J, with 17 bases between. The germline gives CDR1 SGHAT, CDR2 FQNNGV. This CDR3 region has 18 residues. CDR3: CASSLRTWQGDSGNTIYF. CDR3 nucleotide sequence: TGTGCCAGCAGCTTAAGAACCTGGCAGGGAGACTCTGGAAACACCATATATTTT.

The rearrangement links TRBV18 to TRBJ2-3, with D maybe TRBD2 (7 bases). The ends were cut back, 0 bases at V and 5 bases at J, with 12 bases in the middle. The CDR3 covers 15 residues. CDR1 is KGHSH, CDR2 LQKENI, per germline. The CDR3 is CASSPPAGARDTQYF. In DNA, the CDR3 is TGTGCCAGCTCACCACCGGCGGGGGCGCGAGATACGCAGTATTTT.

The chain combines TRBV29-1 with TRBJ2-1, with TRBD2 matching 9 bases. CDR3 length: 14 amino acids. The V gene's germline CDR1 is SQVTM and CDR2 ANQGSEA. V was pared by 6 bases and J by 6 bases, with 9 bases of the junction left unmatched. CDR3 region: CSVAGTSSGNEQFF. The CDR3 DNA reads as TGCAGCGTCGCGGGGACTAGCTCAGGCAATGAGCAGTTCTTC.

In the case of this clone: Other DNA sequences in this specimen translate into the identical CDR3. J is TRBJ2-3 and V is TRBV5-1, with 8 bases lining up with TRBD1. Trimming at V came to 4 bases and at J to 0 bases, leaving 1 base not matched to a gene. CDR3 length: 14 residues. The germline V gene has CDR1 SGHRS and CDR2 YFSETQ. In nucleotides, the CDR3 is TGCGCCAGCAGCGGACAGGGAAGCACAGATACGCAGTATTTT. Amino acids: CASSGQGSTDTQYF.

The chain couples TRBV4-1 to TRBJ2-7; 9 bases line up with TRBD2. CDR1 is MGHRA, CDR2 YSYEKL, per germline. Unmatched junction bases numbered 10, after V lost 0 bases and J lost 7 bases. The CDR3 is made up of 16 amino acids. Here the CDR3 DNA reads TGCGCCAGCAGCCAAGATAGCGGGGGACCTGTGAGAGAGCAGTACTTC. Protein sequence: CASSQDSGGPVREQYF.